This T cell receptor beta chain originates from a study of OX40 agonist ivuxolimab in advanced cancers. Germline-derived CDR1 and CDR2 are MNHGY and SAAAGT. Between the trimmed V and J ends, which lost 6 bases and 3 bases, there was a span of 16 bases. The CDR3 contains 15 residues. Profiling relied on immunoSEQ multiplex PCR, and the TCRdb table lists in-frame clones only, not all of them. The top ten clones hold over 0.65% of a sample with about 89,000 clones, approximately 90% of them seen once. This clonotype was sampled from an adult with an advanced solid tumor such as melanoma, head and neck, liver or kidney cancer. The sample in question was CD4+ or CD8+ T cells sorted from blood, obtained in a trial of the OX40 agonist ivuxolimab. The rearrangement uses TRBV6-8 and TRBJ2-3, with D unresolved. The CDR3 region is CASSNLPEGTDTQYF. The CDR3, as DNA: TGTGCCAGCAGCAATCTACCTGAAGGGACAGATACGCAGTATTTT.